This paragraph covers one TCR beta chain sequence. As yet, its antigen is unknown. Germline assignment: CDR1 GTSNPN and CDR2 SVGIG (reference sequence). V lost 2 bases to trimming and J lost 1 base, with 12 bases between them. CDR3 length equals 15 residues. The record originates from a study of beta chain features in type 1 diabetes. Study-wide results and limits: The study notes PCR might favor shorter templates equally in patients and controls. Naive, central memory and Treg TCRB repertoires appeared more alike in patients than in healthy donors.

A sort by CD45RO/CCR7/CD25/CD127/CD95/CD27 yielded CD4+ naive, central memory, regulatory and stem cell-like memory cells. All of the isolated RNA was reverse transcribed, so expressed TCRB transcripts were sequenced. Only in-frame clones appear in the TCRdb table, and some are missing; sequencing was by immunoSEQ multiplex PCR. The data show hundreds of thousands of clones, about an eighth seen once. J is TRBJ1-5 and V is TRBV30; D is undetermined. Sequenced: naive CD4+ T cells from blood. This TCR was recovered from a woman aged 18-30 years in good health. CDR3 sequence: CAWSLWGTSNQPQHF. The CDR3 bases are TGTGCCTGGAGTCTTTGGGGTACAAGCAATCAGCCCCAGCATTTT.